A few counts support the clone carrying this TCR beta chain. Antigen: not known. This entry is derived from a study of blood T cells in healthy people across ages. Study-wide points: The authors considered diversity estimates from one million T cells to be underestimates. Higher diversity, along with more naive CD4+ cells, distinguished long-lived donors from aged donors.

The CDR3 consists of 17 residues. Germline CDR1 DFQATT, CDR2 SNEGSKA (reference sequence). V was trimmed by 8 bases and J by 5 bases, leaving 28 bases between them. Isolation per sample recovered at least 7 million PBMCs. Primed by a sample-barcoded 5' primer and a J-beta primer mix, a second PCR proceeded for 7 to 11 cycles. TCRdb re-called the 5' RACE reads through MiXCR, storing one row per CDR3 protein. Seen here are approximately 730,000 distinct CDR3 sequences, about 53% observed once, and the top ten hold approximately 40%. The receptor's source is a man older than 75 in good health. The rearrangement links TRBV20-1 to TRBJ2-4; the D is unclear. Sequencing was performed on blood. CDR3 sequence reads: CSTSRSVLPGIENIQYF. DNA for the CDR3: TGCAGTACCTCACGCTCAGTACTTCCCGGTATCGAAAACATTCAGTACTTC.